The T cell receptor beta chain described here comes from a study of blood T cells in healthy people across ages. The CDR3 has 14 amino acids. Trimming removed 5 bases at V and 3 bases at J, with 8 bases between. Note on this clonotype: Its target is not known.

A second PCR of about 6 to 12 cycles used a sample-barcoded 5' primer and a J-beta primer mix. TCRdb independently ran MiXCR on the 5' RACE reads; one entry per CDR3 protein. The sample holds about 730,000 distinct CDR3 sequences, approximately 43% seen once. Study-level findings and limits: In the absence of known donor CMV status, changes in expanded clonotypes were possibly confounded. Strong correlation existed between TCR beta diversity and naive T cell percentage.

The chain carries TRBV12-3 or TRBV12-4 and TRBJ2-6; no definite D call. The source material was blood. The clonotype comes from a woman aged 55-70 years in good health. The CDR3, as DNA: TGTGCCAGCAGTGGGGTGGATGGGGCCAACGTCCTGACTTTC. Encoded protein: CASSGVDGANVLTF.